A single sample is the source of the 20 T cell receptor beta chains below, sequenced in a study of shared clonotypes between healthy human individuals (dated by TCRdb to about 2020). CD8 naive samples consisted of CD45RO-negative cells that were positively selected for CCR7, yielding a CD45RA+CCR7+ population without TemRA cells. Preparation of the library involved the immunoSEQ multiplex PCR assay. Sourced from immuneACCESS, this table was stored by TCRdb with only in-frame sequences that have V and J called. A share of the clones is absent; for the studies checked, an unresolved V gene accounts for under half, and the remainder has no known explanation. Within this sample are some 1,900,000 clones, with around 96% of them counted one time only. The biggest ten clones account for 1.2% of the sample. The sequenced sample was naive CD8+ T cells sorted from blood. Interpreted using the paper, the cell subset or site label stands for: CD45RA+CCR7+. The receptors shown here come from a man younger than 30 in good health.

Comment on this clone: In the same sample, other DNA sequences code for this CDR3. J is TRBJ1-1 and V is TRBV5-1; 10 bases agree with TRBD1. The trim removed 0 bases at V and 5 bases at J, leaving 4 bases unmatched. The germline V gene has CDR1 SGHRS and CDR2 YFSETQ. CDR3 length: 15 residues. The CDR3 DNA is TGCGCCAGCAGCTTGGCGGGACAGGGGTGGACTGAAGCTTTCTTT. This gives the protein CASSLAGQGWTEAFF.

The J gene is TRBJ2-1, the V gene TRBV30, with D unclear. The CDR3 has 16 amino acids. V gave up 0 bases and J gave up 0 bases, with 12 bases separating them. Looked up from germline, CDR1 is GTSNPN and CDR2 is SVGIG (reference sequence). CDR3 region: CAWSVAVLSSYNEQFF. CDR3 DNA sequence: TGTGCCTGGAGTGTTGCAGTCCTGAGCTCCTACAATGAGCAGTTCTTC. Full variable domain (missing parts from reference TRBV30 and TRBJ2-1): SQTIHQWPATLVQPVGSPLSLECTVEGTSNPNLYWYRQAAGRGLQLLFYSVGIGQISSEVPQNLSASRPQDRQFILSSKKLLLSDSGFYLCAWSVAVLSSYNEQFFGPGTRLTVL.

CDR3 loop: CSVEDRLAGGRVETQYF. The CDR3 bases are TGCAGCGTTGAAGATCGACTAGCGGGAGGGAGGGTTGAGACCCAGTACTTC. The gene calls are TRBV29-1 and TRBJ2-5, with 14 bases fitting TRBD2. The J segment lost 5 bases and the V segment lost 0 bases, leaving 8 bases of the junction unmatched. Germline-derived CDR1 and CDR2 are SQVTM and ANQGSEA. The CDR3 totals 17 residues.

The gene calls are TRBV6-5 and TRBJ2-7; D unresolved. Germline CDR1 reads MNHEY; CDR2 reads SVGAGI. The V end was cut by 2 bases, the J end by 5 bases, with 10 bases between. The CDR3 covers 13 residues. The CDR3 reads CASSYAAANEQYF. The DNA of the CDR3 is TGTGCCAGCAGTTACGCCGCGGCGAACGAGCAGTACTTC.

The chain is built from TRBV27 and TRBJ1-5, with TRBD1 matching 11 bases. The CDR3 contains 15 residues. CDR1 and CDR2 from the germline V gene are MNHEY and SMNVEV (reference sequence). After removal of 5 bases from V and 7 bases from J, the junction contained 7 bases not matched to a gene. CDR3 in amino acids: CASSPDRGPVQPQHF. The DNA for the CDR3 is TGTGCCAGCAGTCCGGACAGGGGGCCCGTACAGCCCCAGCATTTT.

The rearrangement uses TRBV4-3 and TRBJ2-2; D assignment may be TRBD1 or TRBD2 (5 bases each). CDR3 length: 14 residues. Germline CDR1 and CDR2: LGHNA and YSLEER. Trimming took off 4 bases at V and 4 bases at J, with 10 bases between the two ends. CDR3: CASSRVGGTGELFF. CDR3 coding DNA: TGCGCCAGCAGCCGGGTTGGGGGCACCGGGGAGCTGTTTTTT.

The chain uses TRBV7-9 and TRBJ2-2; D gene ambiguous. CDR1 and CDR2 (germline): SEHNR, FQNEAQ (reference sequence). V gave up 3 bases and J gave up 8 bases, with 10 bases separating them. The CDR3 covers 13 residues. CDR3 DNA sequence: TGTGCCAGCAGCTTTTTTGAGTCTGGGGAGCTGTTTTTT. Translated: CASSFFESGELFF.

V gene TRBV30 combines with J gene TRBJ2-7; no reliable D call. The germline V gene has CDR1 GTSNPN and CDR2 SVGIG (reference sequence). The CDR3 is 13 residues long. The ends were cut back, 1 base at V and 5 bases at J, with 12 bases in the middle. The CDR3 bases are TGTGCCTGGAGTGGGTCAGCACCCCACGAGCAGTACTTC. Protein sequence: CAWSGSAPHEQYF.

This clone was observed a single time. The V gene is TRBV7-9, the J gene TRBJ1-2; D ambiguous. Per the germline V gene, CDR1 is SEHNR and CDR2 is FQNEAQ (reference sequence). With 1 base removed from V and 8 bases from J, the gap between germline ends came to 17 bases. The length of the CDR3 is 15 residues. The CDR3 sequence: CASSLGWVPPPGYTF. CDR3 bases: TGTGCCAGCAGCTTAGGTTGGGTCCCCCCGCCCGGCTACACCTTC. Supplemented by reference TRBV7-9 and TRBJ1-2, the full variable domain reads DTGVSQNPRHKITKRGQNVTFRCDPISEHNRLYWYRQTLGQGPEFLTYFQNEAQLEKSRLLSDRFSAERPKGSFSTLEIQRTEQGDSAMYLCASSLGWVPPPGYTFGSGTRLTVV.

The rearrangement links TRBV10-3 to TRBJ2-5; TRBD2 agrees at 14 bases. The CDR3 totals 18 residues. The germline gives CDR1 ENHRY, CDR2 SYGVKD. The ends lost 3 bases at V and 5 bases at J; junction bases unmatched: 11. The CDR3 sequence is CAISEVGLAGGLEETQYF. The DNA for the CDR3 is TGTGCCATCAGTGAAGTCGGACTAGCGGGGGGTCTGGAGGAGACCCAGTACTTC.

As for this clone: Other DNA sequences in the same sample also yield this CDR3. V is TRBV27 and J is TRBJ2-7; possibly TRBD2 for D (6 bases). CDR3 length: 12 amino acids. Germline CDR1 is MNHEY and CDR2 is SMNVEV (reference sequence). The V and J ends lost 1 base and 5 bases respectively, with 6 bases between them. The CDR3 reads CASSLWGDEQYF. DNA for the CDR3: TGTGCCAGCAGTTTATGGGGGGACGAGCAGTACTTC.

The chain recombines TRBV5-6 with TRBJ1-1; perhaps TRBD1 as D (5 bases). Looked up from germline, CDR1 is SGHDT and CDR2 is YYEEEE. The CDR3 spans 14 residues. Trimming shortened V by 6 bases and J by 1 base, and 13 bases separated the two germline ends. Here the CDR3 DNA reads TGTGCCAGCACCCTGGGTGGGGCGAACACTGAAGCTTTCTTT. Translation gives CASTLGGANTEAFF.

V usage is TRBV4-1 and J usage is TRBJ2-1; TRBD1 might be the D (6 bases). Deletions cut 0 bases from V and 4 bases from J, with 10 bases between. Germline V gives CDR1 MGHRA, CDR2 YSYEKL. CDR3 length equals 15 residues. CDR3 residues: CASSQDSTGYNEQFF. DNA of the CDR3: TGCGCCAGCAGCCAAGATTCCACAGGGTACAATGAGCAGTTCTTC.

The rearrangement joins TRBV4-1 to TRBJ1-2; 9 bases map to TRBD1. CDR1 and CDR2 from the germline V gene are MGHRA and YSYEKL. The CDR3 spans 15 residues. With V trimmed by 3 bases and J by 2 bases, 4 bases remained unmatched. The CDR3 protein is CASSHLDRGNYGYTF. DNA of the CDR3: TGCGCCAGCAGCCACCTGGACAGGGGAAACTATGGCTACACCTTC.

Concerning this clone itself: Other DNA sequences in the same sample also yield this CDR3. The V gene is TRBV13, the J gene TRBJ2-7; D is perhaps TRBD1 (5 bases). Trimming took 5 bases from V and 3 from J, leaving 14 bases between them. This CDR3 has 14 residues. The germline V gene has CDR1 PRHDT and CDR2 FYEKMQ (reference sequence). CDR3 DNA sequence: TGTGCCAGCAGCCTCGAGGAAGGGGACTACGAGCAGTACTTC. It translates to CASSLEEGDYEQYF.

This clone was observed a single time. The chain has TRBV4-3 and TRBJ2-3; TRBD2 aligns across 12 bases. Germline assignment: CDR1 LGHNA and CDR2 YSLEER. The CDR3 length is 16 residues. Trimming at V came to 3 bases and at J to 0 bases, leaving 1 base not matched to a gene. The CDR3 DNA follows: TGCGCCAGCAGCCACCTAGCGGGAGGGAGCACAGATACGCAGTATTTT. Translation: CASSHLAGGSTDTQYF.

The chain has TRBV7-9 and TRBJ1-4; D possibly corresponds to TRBD1 (6 bases). CDR1 is SEHNR and CDR2 is FQNEAQ in the germline V gene (reference sequence). V was cut by 3 bases and J by 8 bases, with 13 bases left in between. There are 14 residues in the CDR3. CDR3 DNA sequence: TGTGCCAGCAGCTTTCCAGGGGAGGGCGAAAAACTGTTTTTT. Its protein is CASSFPGEGEKLFF.

The rearrangement joins TRBV7-9 to TRBJ1-4; 9 nucleotides agree with TRBD1. Germline V lookup: CDR1 SEHNR, CDR2 FQNEAQ (reference sequence). J lost 8 bases, V lost 4 bases, and 8 bases had no gene match. The CDR3 consists of 15 residues. CDR3 bases: TGTGCCAGCAGCTCATTACAGGGGGCGCGAGAAAAACTGTTTTTT. Residues: CASSSLQGAREKLFF. The variable domain in full, with the rest retrieved from reference TRBV7-9 and TRBJ1-4, is DTGVSQNPRHKITKRGQNVTFRCDPISEHNRLYWYRQTLGQGPEFLTYFQNEAQLEKSRLLSDRFSAERPKGSFSTLEIQRTEQGDSAMYLCASSSLQGAREKLFFGSGTQLSVL.

With respect to this clone: Other DNA sequences in the sample encode the same CDR3. V usage is TRBV9 and J usage is TRBJ2-2; no clear D gene. Looked up from germline, CDR1 is SGDLS and CDR2 is YYNGEE. The germline V and J ends were trimmed by 0 bases and 3 bases, with 3 bases remaining between them. The CDR3 runs 13 residues. CDR3 DNA: TGTGCCAGCAGCGTAGCAGACACCGGGGAGCTGTTTTTT. Protein sequence: CASSVADTGELFF.

V gene TRBV6-1 combines with J gene TRBJ2-7, with D perhaps matching TRBD1 (6 bases). CDR1 is MNHNS and CDR2 is SASEGT in the germline V gene. With 6 bases removed from V and 3 bases from J, the gap between germline ends came to 9 bases. The CDR3 is 12 amino acids. CDR3 DNA: TGTGCCAGCAGGAACAGGGTCTACGAGCAGTACTTC. It translates to CASRNRVYEQYF.